This T cell receptor beta chain came from a study of blood T cells in healthy people across ages (dated by TCRdb to the mid-2010s). Study-wide context: Template switching captured roughly one uniquely barcoded TCR beta cDNA molecule per two T cells in model experiments. To track age-related changes in TCR beta repertoire diversity, the study relied on deep sequencing normalized with unique cDNA molecular identifiers. Donors were grouped into four age groups: young (average approximately 15 years), middle-aged (39), aged (around 62) and long-lived (about 90). To avoid experimental bias, donors of different ages were randomly spread across the sequencing lanes. The study analyzed two additional independent replicas of 1 million unique cDNA reads from the same blood draw for two donors, one aged 18 to 30 and one aged 80 or older.

The library was obtained by 5' RACE. These reads were obtained on an Illumina HiSeq 2500. A second about 6 to 11 cycle PCR used a sample-barcoded 5' primer and a J-beta primer mix. A unique molecular identifier was introduced onto each TCR beta cDNA molecule by a template-switch 5' adaptor carrying 12 random nucleotides. Each sample yielded at least 3 million CDR3-containing paired-end reads. All of the RNA was converted into first-strand cDNA using the Mint cDNA synthesis kit, with a TRBC-specific oligonucleotide serving as the primer. Following uracil-DNA glycosylase treatment, a first 18-cycle PCR with universal primers M1SS and BC2_uni_R was performed on all cDNA. Per the source publication's procedure: For normalization, 1 million high-quality reads, each with a distinct molecular identifier, were randomly selected from each sample. Instead of being binned into consensus sequences, reads with shared molecular identifiers were discarded. MiTCR, run with a Q25 quality threshold and the strictest error-elimination algorithm, handled CDR3 identification, clonotype clustering and error correction. A nonparametric unseen species model with Euler transformation was used to estimate lower-bound total TCR beta diversity. In TCRdb, the public reads were trimmed at Q25 with fastp and aligned with MiXCR, with productive beta chains retained. CDR3 protein sequences are deduplicated, and each keeps its most common genes and DNA. The V and J calls shown here were made by TCRdb, not taken from the authors' results. This sample lists roughly 1,300,000 distinct CDR3 sequences; 59% were detected once. 6.7% of the sample rests with the top ten.

Paper-wide results and their limitations: Estimates of total diversity based on one million sequenced T cells were regarded as lower bounds and as underestimates. Since profiling was done on bulk unsorted PBMCs, naive and antigen-experienced compartments could not be conclusively compared. Because donor CMV infection status was unknown, age-related changes in expanded clonotypes were potentially confounded. Compared with the aged group, more naive CD4+ T cells, fewer expanded clones and increased TCR diversity were shown by the long-lived group, suggesting age selection. There was a strong correlation between observed TCR beta diversity and the percentage of naive T cells measured by flow cytometry. As age increased, observed TCR beta diversity per million T cells dropped in a roughly linear way, and a significant reduction was already evident by age 40.

Concerning this clonotype: What antigen it recognizes has not been identified. Nothing much larger sits one base from this clone, and base qualities are not available.

The donors were roughly 39 Caucasian individuals from Russia, aged roughly 6 to 100 years, who were systemically healthy. Each donor gave roughly 9.5 milliliters of peripheral blood, collected into EDTA-treated Vacutainer tubes. Ficoll-Paque density-gradient centrifugation was used to isolate PBMCs, with at least 6 million per sample. Trizol reagent was used to extract total RNA from the PBMCs, yielding at least 6 micrograms per sample. Naive CD45RAhigh/CD27high T cell percentages were measured by flow cytometry on a PBMC aliquot from every donor. Sequences SGHAT (CDR1) and FQNNGV (CDR2) are obtained from the germline V gene. The cysteine opens and the phenylalanine closes a CDR3 of 15 amino acids. Only CDR3 DNA remains: 45 bases, in frame from the first base. Between the V and J ends, shortened by 0 bases and 7 bases respectively, the junction contains 13 bases.

The source of this sequence is a man between 18 and 29 years old in good health. This chain is built from TRBV11-2 and TRBJ2-1, and the D gene may be TRBD1, 6 bases matching. The material sequenced was blood. CDR3 sequence: CASSLEALQGNEQFF. The DNA sequence is as follows: TGTGCCAGCAGCTTAGAGGCCTTACAGGGTAATGAGCAGTTCTTC. Extended through the reference TRBV11-2 and TRBJ2-1 proteins, this CDR3 yields the full variable domain: EAGVAQSPRYKIIEKRQSVAFWCNPISGHATLYWYQQILGQGPKLLIQFQNNGVVDDSQLPKDRFSAERLKGVDSTLKIQPAKLEDSAVYLCASSLEALQGNEQFFGPGTRLTVL.